This TCR beta chain is from a study of technical replicates of blood from a handful of donors. The CDR3 sequence is 16 residues long. Germline lookup yields CDR1 SGHNT and CDR2 YENEEA. The trim removed 0 bases at V and 3 bases at J, leaving 4 bases unmatched. Sequencing used immunoSEQ multiplex PCR; TCRdb keeps in-frame clones, though not all of them. The table includes about 82,000 clones, 85% to 95% detected once. Sequencing used T cells isolated from PBMCs. The sequence was collected from a human donor in good health. The genes are TRBV11-3 and TRBJ2-5; 10 nucleotides line up with TRBD2. Here the CDR3 DNA reads TGTGCCAGCAGCTTAGAGGTAGCGGGGGGCGAAGAGACCCAGTACTTC. Amino acids: CASSLEVAGGEETQYF.